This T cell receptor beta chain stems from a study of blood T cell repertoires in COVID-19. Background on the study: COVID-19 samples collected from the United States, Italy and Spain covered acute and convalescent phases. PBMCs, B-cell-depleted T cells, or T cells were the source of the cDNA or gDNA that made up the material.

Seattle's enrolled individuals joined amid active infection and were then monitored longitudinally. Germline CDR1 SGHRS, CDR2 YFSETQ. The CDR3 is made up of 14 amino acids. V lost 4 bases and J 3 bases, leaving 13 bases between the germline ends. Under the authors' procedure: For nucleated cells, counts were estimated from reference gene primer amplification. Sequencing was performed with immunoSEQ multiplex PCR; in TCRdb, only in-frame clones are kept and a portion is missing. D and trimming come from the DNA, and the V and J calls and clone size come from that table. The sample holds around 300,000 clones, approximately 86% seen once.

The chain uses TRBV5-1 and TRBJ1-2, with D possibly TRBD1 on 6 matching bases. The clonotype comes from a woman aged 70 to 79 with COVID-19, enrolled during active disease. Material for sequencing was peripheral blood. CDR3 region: CASSRGGDDYGYTF. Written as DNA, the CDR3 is TGCGCCAGCAGCCGAGGGGGGGACGACTATGGCTACACCTTC.